The source of this T cell receptor beta chain is a study of T-cell memory formation after mild COVID-19 (dated by TCRdb to about 2021). Some background on the complete study: TCR sequence clusters from the two donors were found to be largely donor specific. The cohort was made up of two young adult volunteers, one female and one male, who were previously healthy. Longitudinal TCRalpha and TCRbeta repertoire sequencing tracked T-cell clones expanding and contracting after mild COVID-19 in a couple of donors.

From the cysteine up to the phenylalanine, the CDR3 has a length of 14 residues. The sequence is cut down to CDR3 DNA, 42 bases in frame from base 1. The germline V gene supplies CDR1 ENHRY and CDR2 SYGVKD. Deletion took 3 bases off V and 7 bases off J, with a span of 13 bases between the germline ends. There are many counts of this clonotype. Which antigen it targets is not known. No quality values exist for individual bases; no much larger clone is one base distant. Sequencing instrument: Illumina NovaSeq 6000. TCRalpha and TCRbeta cDNA libraries were built by 5'RACE with constant-segment primers, adding sample barcodes and unique molecular identifiers. Trizol reagent was used to extract RNA from every sample. The libraries were amplified in two PCR steps, and the second step added a second sample barcode and Illumina TruSeq adapters. Libraries were sequenced on an Illumina NovaSeq with 2 x 150 bp paired-end reads. Regarding the original processing steps: With migec v1.2.7, reads were demultiplexed and then collapsed into UMI-guided consensus sequences. Using mixcr v2.1.11, UMI consensuses were aligned to TRA and TRB V and J templates and then assembled into clonotypes. Clonotypes were classified as expanded or contracted when called significant by both edgeR and NoisET, with noise models trained on biological replicates. For edgeR calls, a false discovery rate-adjusted p below 0.01 and a log2 fold-change threshold of 1 were applied. PCA with hierarchical clustering of max-normalized trajectories of the 1000 most abundant clonotypes was used as exploratory dynamics analysis. The CD4 or CD8 phenotype of responding clones was assigned using the separately sequenced CD4+ and CD8+ repertoires. Using fastp trimming at Q25 and MiXCR clonotype assembly, TCRdb reanalyzed the public sequencing data and kept in-frame beta chains. Entries that share a CDR3 protein sequence are merged under the most common genes and DNA. Here the V and J calls rest on TCRdb's processing, not on the authors' analysis. For this sample there are just under 150,000 distinct CDR3 sequences; 6% appear just once. The leading ten clones occupy about 2.1% of the sample.

Beyond this particular receptor, the publication reports: The detection of some responding clones in pre-infection memory suggests that pre-existing cross-reactive memory T cells joined the SARS-CoV-2 response. Only two mild cases were covered by the study, and larger cohorts that include severe cases with pre-infection samples were considered necessary. SARS-CoV-2 specificity of the second-wave clones peaking on day 37 was not confirmed. Clones contracting from day 15 to 85 had balanced CD4/CD8 phenotypes, while a second wave expanding from day 15 to 37 was biased towards CD4+. Contracting CD4+ clones were found mainly in CM and EM memory subsets, while CD8+ clones were enriched in EMRA.

Ficoll-Paque density gradient centrifugation was used to isolate PBMCs. The sequenced sample consisted of PBMCs or a T cell subset sorted from them (not recorded which). The receptor was isolated from an adult woman who had mild COVID-19 (a few samples of this study predate the infection). The sample titles of this study are shuffled in the database, so cell type and time point are left out; the donor was told from shared clones. Recombination linked TRBV10-3 to TRBJ2-1; D gene: possibly TRBD2, on 5 matching bases. In nucleotides, the sequence is TGTGCCATCAGTGACCTAGCTCGAGGGAATGAGCAGTTCTTC. Its translation reads: CAISDLARGNEQFF.